This T cell receptor (beta chain) was identified in a study of beta chain features in type 1 diabetes. Across the whole study: Healthy donors and patients showed comparable age, gender and cell yields. Findings of the study overall: Relative to healthy donors, patients appeared to have naive, central memory and Treg TCRB repertoires that were more similar.

The CDR3 contains 15 residues. CDR1 is SGHRS, CDR2 YFSETQ, per germline. The V end lost 0 bases, the J end lost 0 bases, and 7 bases lay between the germline ends. cDNA synthesis used the whole RNA isolate, giving expressed TCRB sequences. TCRdb's table, derived via immunoSEQ multiplex PCR, lists solely in-frame clones and lacks some. The data show around 330,000 clones, with about 11% seen just once and about 0.014% held by the top ten. In regard to this clone: Its antigen is unidentified.

Sequencing was done on a sample of naive CD4+ T cells from blood. The genes are TRBV5-1 and TRBJ1-3, with unresolved D. The clonotype was recovered from a woman aged 30 to 39 in good health. CDR3 coding DNA: TGCGCCAGCAGCTTGGAAGGGAGCTCTGGAAACACCATATATTTT. This translates into CASSLEGSSGNTIYF.